Listed below are T cell receptor beta chains from one sample, sequenced in a study of identifying expanded T cells in peripheral blood. Sequencing was performed with immunoSEQ multiplex PCR; in TCRdb, only in-frame clones are kept and a portion is missing. The sample yields about 91,000 clones, around 89% seen once. The sample was blood. The source of these receptors is a person aged 18-70 years in good health. CDR3s include the opening cysteine and the closing phenylalanine or tryptophan. A D gene is named only where the DNA matches it firmly. Clone size is shown for a subset of rows, as once, few, many or a class of expanded clone.

>TRBJ2-2|-|TRBD1|TRBV5-1
CASSFWTGTTGELFF
TGCGCCAGCAGCTTTTGGACAGGAACCACCGGGGAGCTGTTTTTT
>TRBJ2-4|-|-|TRBV28
CASGGLAKNIQYF
TGTGCCTCGGGTGGGCTAGCCAAAAACATTCAGTACTTC
>TRBJ2-7|few|-|TRBV4-2
CASSQDRQLYEQYF
TGTGCCAGCAGCCAAGATCGACAGCTCTACGAGCAGTACTTC
>TRBJ2-6|-|TRBD1|TRBV30
CAWVGKGQQAANVLTF
TGTGCCTGGGTGGGGAAGGGACAGCAGGCAGCCAACGTCCTGACTTTC
>TRBJ2-7|-|TRBD1|TRBV7-2
CASSLTGGSYEQYF
TGTGCCAGCAGCCTAACAGGGGGTTCCTACGAGCAGTACTTC
>TRBJ1-1|-|-|TRBV27
CASSPRARKNTEAFF
TGTGCCAGCAGTCCTAGGGCCAGAAAGAACACTGAAGCTTTCTTT
>TRBJ2-2|-|TRBD2|TRBV9
CASSGGAGETTGELFF
TGTGCCAGCAGCGGTGGGGCGGGGGAAACCACCGGGGAGCTGTTTTTT
>TRBJ1-3|once|TRBD1|TRBV18
CASSPSPGQGHSGNTIYF
TGTGCCAGCTCACCTTCGCCGGGACAGGGACACTCTGGAAACACCATATATTTT
>TRBJ1-6|-|-|TRBV27
CASSLTLGLDSPLHF
TGTGCCAGCAGTTTAACCCTCGGTCTCGATTCACCCCTCCACTTT
>TRBJ2-2|-|-|TRBV9
CASSVATWSGELFF
TGTGCCAGCAGCGTAGCTACGTGGTCTGGGGAGCTGTTTTTT
>TRBJ2-1|-|-|TRBV7-9
CASSFPPGQKKFSYNEQFF
TGTGCCAGCAGCTTCCCCCCCGGGCAGAAGAAATTCTCCTACAATGAGCAGTTCTTC
>TRBJ1-6|once|-|TRBV5-4
CASSLETGRLDSPLHF
TGTGCCAGCAGCTTGGAAACAGGTCGCTTGGATTCACCCCTCCACTTT
>TRBJ2-7|-|TRBD2|TRBV5-4
CASSLDLAVTYEQYF
TGTGCCAGCAGCTTGGATCTAGCGGTAACCTACGAGCAGTACTTC
>TRBJ2-1|-|-|TRBV11-2
CASSRWTGRDEQFF
TGTGCCAGCAGCCGGTGGACAGGGAGGGATGAGCAGTTCTTC
>TRBJ1-2|-|TRBD1|TRBV5-1
CASSYRGEANYGYTF
TGCGCCAGCAGCTACAGGGGTGAGGCTAACTATGGCTACACCTTC
>TRBJ2-1|-|-|TRBV6-5
CASSYSGRYNEQFF
TGTGCCAGCAGTTACTCAGGGAGATACAATGAGCAGTTCTTC
>TRBJ1-2|-|-|TRBV2
CASSGPVGGYTF
TGTGCCAGCAGTGGGCCGGTTGGGGGCTACACCTTC
>TRBJ2-7|-|-|TRBV27
CASSLQSGGYEQYF
TGTGCCAGCAGTTTACAATCTGGGGGCTACGAGCAGTACTTC
>TRBJ1-1|-|-|TRBV9
CASSVGAGVAEAFF
TGTGCCAGCAGCGTAGGTGCGGGTGTAGCTGAAGCTTTCTTT
>TRBJ1-1|-|-|TRBV10-3
CAISDVRGNTEAFF
TGTGCCATCAGTGACGTTCGGGGGAACACTGAAGCTTTCTTT
>TRBJ2-1|once|-|TRBV9
CASSVRDAEQFF
TGTGCCAGCAGCGTAAGAGACGCTGAGCAGTTCTTC
>TRBJ1-6|-|-|TRBV28
CASAIGGAPLHF
TGTGCCAGCGCCATAGGGGGAGCACCCCTCCACTTT
>TRBJ1-4|-|-|TRBV4-2
CASSQDVGGRGEKLFF
TGTGCCAGCAGCCAAGATGTGGGGGGCCGGGGTGAAAAACTGTTTTTT
>TRBJ2-1|-|TRBD1|TRBV7-2
CASSLGQGSYNEQFF
TGTGCCAGCAGCTTGGGACAGGGTTCCTACAATGAGCAGTTCTTC
>TRBJ1-1|-|-|TRBV2
CASSISTQNTEAFF
TGTGCCAGCAGTATCTCAACACAGAACACTGAAGCTTTCTTT
>TRBJ2-1|-|TRBD2|TRBV7-9
CASSLPFRLAGSYNEQFF
TGTGCCAGCAGCTTACCCTTTCGACTAGCCGGCTCCTACAATGAGCAGTTCTTC
>TRBJ2-7|-|-|TRBV7-3
CASSLSGDRPYEQYF
TGTGCCAGCAGCTTATCAGGGGACCGCCCCTACGAGCAGTACTTC
>TRBJ2-5|-|-|TRBV7-9
CASSQDPEETQYF
TGTGCCAGCAGCCAGGATCCTGAGGAGACCCAGTACTTC
>TRBJ2-3|-|TRBD1|TRBV30
CAWRATGTDTQYF
TGTGCCTGGAGGGCGACAGGGACGGATACGCAGTATTTT
>TRBJ2-5|-|-|TRBV4-2
CASSQEREYRETQYF
TGTGCCAGCAGCCAAGAACGGGAGTATAGAGAGACCCAGTACTTC
>TRBJ1-1|-|TRBD1|TRBV5-4
CASSPLQGAEGTEAFF
TGTGCCAGCAGTCCCCTACAGGGGGCTGAAGGCACTGAAGCTTTCTTT
>TRBJ1-1|once|-|TRBV10-3
CAISAWETMNTEAFF
TGTGCCATCAGCGCATGGGAGACAATGAACACTGAAGCTTTCTTT
>TRBJ1-1|once|-|TRBV7-3
CASSSQGGHTEAFF
TGTGCCAGCAGCTCCCAAGGGGGGCACACTGAAGCTTTCTTT
>TRBJ2-6|-|-|TRBV6-4
CASSDGENHRSSGANVLTF
TGTGCCAGCAGTGACGGGGAGAACCACAGAAGCTCTGGGGCCAACGTCCTGACTTTC
>TRBJ1-4|-|-|TRBV6-4
CASSEGTNEKLFF
TGTGCCAGCAGTGAGGGAACTAATGAAAAACTGTTTTTT
>TRBJ2-4|-|-|TRBV4-3
CASSQSRGTKNIQYF
TGCGCCAGCAGCCAGAGTAGGGGAACCAAAAACATTCAGTACTTC
>TRBJ2-1|-|-|TRBV4-2
CASRFGEVAINEQFF
TGTGCCAGCAGATTTGGTGAAGTCGCAATCAATGAGCAGTTCTTC